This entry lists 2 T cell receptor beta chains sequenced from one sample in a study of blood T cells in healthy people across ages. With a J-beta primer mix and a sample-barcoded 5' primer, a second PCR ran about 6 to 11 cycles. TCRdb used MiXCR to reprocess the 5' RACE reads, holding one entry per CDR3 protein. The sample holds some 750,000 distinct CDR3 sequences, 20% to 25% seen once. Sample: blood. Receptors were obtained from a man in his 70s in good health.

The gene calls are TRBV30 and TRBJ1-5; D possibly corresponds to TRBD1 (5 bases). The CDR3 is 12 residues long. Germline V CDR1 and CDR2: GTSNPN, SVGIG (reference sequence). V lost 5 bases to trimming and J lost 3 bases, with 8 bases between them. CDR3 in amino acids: CAWGGDNQPQHF. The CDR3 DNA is TGTGCCTGGGGGGGGGACAATCAGCCCCAGCATTTT.

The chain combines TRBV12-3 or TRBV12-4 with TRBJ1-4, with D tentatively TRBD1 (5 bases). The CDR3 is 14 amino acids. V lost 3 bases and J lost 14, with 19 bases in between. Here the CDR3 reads CASSFGDSRTGLFF. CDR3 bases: TGTGCCAGCAGTTTTGGTGACAGCCGAACGGGGCTGTTTTTT.